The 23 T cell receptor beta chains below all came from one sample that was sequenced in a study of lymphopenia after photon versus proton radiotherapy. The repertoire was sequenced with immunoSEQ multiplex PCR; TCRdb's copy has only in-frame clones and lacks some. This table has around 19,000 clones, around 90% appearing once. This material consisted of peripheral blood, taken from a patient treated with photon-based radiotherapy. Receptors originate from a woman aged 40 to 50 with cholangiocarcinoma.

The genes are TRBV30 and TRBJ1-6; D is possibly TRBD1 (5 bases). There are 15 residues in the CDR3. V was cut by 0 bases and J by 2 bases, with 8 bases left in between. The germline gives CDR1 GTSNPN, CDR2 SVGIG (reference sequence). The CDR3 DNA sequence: TGTGCCTGGAGTGTTCAGGGAACCTATAATTCACCCCTCCACTTT. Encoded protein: CAWSVQGTYNSPLHF. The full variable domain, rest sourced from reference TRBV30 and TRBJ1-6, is SQTIHQWPATLVQPVGSPLSLECTVEGTSNPNLYWYRQAAGRGLQLLFYSVGIGQISSEVPQNLSASRPQDRQFILSSKKLLLSDSGFYLCAWSVQGTYNSPLHFGNGTRLTVT.

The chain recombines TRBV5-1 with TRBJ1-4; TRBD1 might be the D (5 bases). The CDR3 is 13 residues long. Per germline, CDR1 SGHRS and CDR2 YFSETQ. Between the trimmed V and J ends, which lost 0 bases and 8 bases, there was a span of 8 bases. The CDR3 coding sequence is TGCGCCAGCAGCTTGGGAGGGGTAGAAAAACTGTTTTTT. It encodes CASSLGGVEKLFF.

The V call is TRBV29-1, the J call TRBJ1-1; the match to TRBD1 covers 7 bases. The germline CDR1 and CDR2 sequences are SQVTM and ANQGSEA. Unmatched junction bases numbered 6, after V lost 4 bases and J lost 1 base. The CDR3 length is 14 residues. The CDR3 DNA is TGCAGCGTTGGGGCAGGGGGAACGAACACTGAAGCTTTCTTT. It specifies CSVGAGGTNTEAFF.

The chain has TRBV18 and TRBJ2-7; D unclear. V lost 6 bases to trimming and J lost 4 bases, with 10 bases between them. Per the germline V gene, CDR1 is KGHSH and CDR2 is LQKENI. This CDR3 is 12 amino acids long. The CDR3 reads CASSPTWYEQYF. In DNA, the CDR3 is TGTGCCAGCTCTCCGACCTGGTACGAGCAGTACTTC.

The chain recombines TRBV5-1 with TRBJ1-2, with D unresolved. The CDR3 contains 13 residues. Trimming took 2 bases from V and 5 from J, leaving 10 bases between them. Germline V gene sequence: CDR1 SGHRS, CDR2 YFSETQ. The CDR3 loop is CASSFLGQYGYTF. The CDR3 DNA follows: TGCGCCAGCAGCTTTTTAGGGCAATATGGCTACACCTTC.

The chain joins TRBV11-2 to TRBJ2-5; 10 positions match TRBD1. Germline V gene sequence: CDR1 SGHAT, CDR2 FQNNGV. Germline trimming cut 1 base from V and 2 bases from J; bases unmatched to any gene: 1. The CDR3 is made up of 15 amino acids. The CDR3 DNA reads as TGTGCCAGCAGCTTAGGACAGGGGGCACAAGAGACCCAGTACTTC. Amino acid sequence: CASSLGQGAQETQYF.

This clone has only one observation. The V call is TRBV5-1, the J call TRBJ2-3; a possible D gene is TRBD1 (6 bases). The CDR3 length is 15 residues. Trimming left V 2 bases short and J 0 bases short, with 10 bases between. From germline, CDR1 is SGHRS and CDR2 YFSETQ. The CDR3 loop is CASSFSGDSTDTQYF. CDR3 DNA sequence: TGCGCCAGCAGCTTTTCAGGGGATAGCACAGATACGCAGTATTTT.

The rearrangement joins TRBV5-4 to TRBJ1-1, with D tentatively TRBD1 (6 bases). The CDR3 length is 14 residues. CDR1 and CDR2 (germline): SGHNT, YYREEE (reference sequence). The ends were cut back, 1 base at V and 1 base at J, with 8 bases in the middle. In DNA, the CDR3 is TGTGCCAGCAGCTTGCGGGGGCGGAACACTGAAGCTTTCTTT. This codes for CASSLRGRNTEAFF. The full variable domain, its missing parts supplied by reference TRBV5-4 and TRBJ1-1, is ETGVTQSPTHLIKTRGQQVTLRCSSQSGHNTVSWYQQALGQGPQFIFQYYREEENGRGNFPPRFSGLQFPNYSSELNVNALELDDSALYLCASSLRGRNTEAFFGQGTRLTVV.

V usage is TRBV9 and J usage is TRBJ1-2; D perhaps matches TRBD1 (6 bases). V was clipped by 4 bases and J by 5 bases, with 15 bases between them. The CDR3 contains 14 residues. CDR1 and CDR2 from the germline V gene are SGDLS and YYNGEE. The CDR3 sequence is CASSPSGTNYGYTF. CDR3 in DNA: TGTGCCAGCAGCCCCTCTGGGACAAATTATGGCTACACCTTC. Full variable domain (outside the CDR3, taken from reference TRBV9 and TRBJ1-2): DSGVTQTPKHLITATGQRVTLRCSPRSGDLSVYWYQQSLDQGLQFLIQYYNGEERAKGNILERFSAQQFPDLHSELNLSSLELGDSALYFCASSPSGTNYGYTFGSGTRLTVV.

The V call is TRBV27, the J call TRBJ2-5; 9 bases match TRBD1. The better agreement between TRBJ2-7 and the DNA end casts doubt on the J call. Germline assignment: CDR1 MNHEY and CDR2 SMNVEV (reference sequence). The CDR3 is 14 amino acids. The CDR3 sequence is CASSTGTGPYEQYF. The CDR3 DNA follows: TGTGCCAGCAGCACCGGGACAGGGCCCTACGAGCAGTACTTC.

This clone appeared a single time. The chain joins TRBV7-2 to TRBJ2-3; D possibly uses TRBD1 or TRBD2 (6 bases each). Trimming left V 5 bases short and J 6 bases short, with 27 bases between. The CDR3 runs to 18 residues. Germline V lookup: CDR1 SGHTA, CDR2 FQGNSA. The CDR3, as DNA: TGTGCCAGCAGCGTCGGGAGTCTGGGGGCCGCGTTTATGGATACGCAGTATTTT. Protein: CASSVGSLGAAFMDTQYF.

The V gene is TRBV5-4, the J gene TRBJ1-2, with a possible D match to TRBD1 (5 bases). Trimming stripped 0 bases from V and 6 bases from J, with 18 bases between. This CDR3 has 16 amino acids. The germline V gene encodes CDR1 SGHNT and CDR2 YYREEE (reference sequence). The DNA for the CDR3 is TGTGCCAGCAGCTTGGCCCGGGACGGTGGGGGGGATGGCTACACCTTC. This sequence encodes CASSLARDGGGDGYTF.

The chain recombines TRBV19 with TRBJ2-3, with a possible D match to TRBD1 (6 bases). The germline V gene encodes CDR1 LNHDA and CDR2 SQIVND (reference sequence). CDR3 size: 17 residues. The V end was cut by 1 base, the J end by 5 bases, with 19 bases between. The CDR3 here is CASSIGGRGPPQDTQYF. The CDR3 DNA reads TGTGCCAGTAGTATAGGGGGCAGGGGTCCTCCCCAAGATACGCAGTATTTT.

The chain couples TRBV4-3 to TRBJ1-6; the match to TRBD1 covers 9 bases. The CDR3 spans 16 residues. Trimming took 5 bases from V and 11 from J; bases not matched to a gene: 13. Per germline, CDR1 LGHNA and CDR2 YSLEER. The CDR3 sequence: CASSESRDRETAPLHF. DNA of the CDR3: TGCGCCAGCAGCGAGTCCCGGGACAGGGAAACTGCACCCCTCCACTTT.

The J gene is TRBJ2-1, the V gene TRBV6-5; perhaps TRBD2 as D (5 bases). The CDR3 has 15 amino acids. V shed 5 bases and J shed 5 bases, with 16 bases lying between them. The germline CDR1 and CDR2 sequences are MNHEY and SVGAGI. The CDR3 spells CASSASYTFHNEQFF. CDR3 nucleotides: TGTGCCAGCAGTGCTAGCTACACGTTCCACAATGAGCAGTTCTTC.

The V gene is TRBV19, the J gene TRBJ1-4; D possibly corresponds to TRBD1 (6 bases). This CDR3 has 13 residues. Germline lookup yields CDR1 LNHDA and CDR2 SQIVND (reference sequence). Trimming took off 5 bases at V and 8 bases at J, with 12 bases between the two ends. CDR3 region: CASSGRTVEKLFF. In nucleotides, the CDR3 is TGTGCCAGTAGTGGCCGGACAGTAGAAAAACTGTTTTTT.

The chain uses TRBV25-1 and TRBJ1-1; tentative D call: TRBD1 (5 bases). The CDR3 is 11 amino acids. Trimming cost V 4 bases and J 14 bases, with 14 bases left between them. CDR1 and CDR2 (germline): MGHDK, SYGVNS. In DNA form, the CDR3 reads TGTGCCAGCAGTGTGGGACCCGGGAGATTCTTT. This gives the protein CASSVGPGRFF.

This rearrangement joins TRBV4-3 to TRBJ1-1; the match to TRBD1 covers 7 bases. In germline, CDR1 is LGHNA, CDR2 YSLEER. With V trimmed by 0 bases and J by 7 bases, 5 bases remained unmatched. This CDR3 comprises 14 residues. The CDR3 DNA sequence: TGCGCCAGCAGCCAAGATTTCCGGACAGGTGAAGCTTTCTTT. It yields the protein CASSQDFRTGEAFF.

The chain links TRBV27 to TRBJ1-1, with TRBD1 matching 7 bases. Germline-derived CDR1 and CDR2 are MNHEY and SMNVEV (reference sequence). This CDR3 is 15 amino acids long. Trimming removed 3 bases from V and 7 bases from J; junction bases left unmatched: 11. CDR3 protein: CASSFVGGQTFEAFF. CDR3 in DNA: TGTGCCAGCAGTTTCGTAGGGGGACAGACTTTTGAAGCTTTCTTT.

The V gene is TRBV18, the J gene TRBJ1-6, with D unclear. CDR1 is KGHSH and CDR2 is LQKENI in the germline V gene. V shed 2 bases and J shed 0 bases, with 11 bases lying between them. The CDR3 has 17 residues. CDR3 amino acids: CASSPNPVSSYNSPLHF. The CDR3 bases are TGTGCCAGCTCACCAAACCCCGTTAGCTCCTATAATTCACCCCTCCACTTT.

The CDR3 reads CAWKREDRVRHEQYF. In DNA form, the CDR3 reads TGTGCCTGGAAAAGAGAGGACAGGGTGCGCCACGAGCAGTACTTC. This chain uses TRBV30 with TRBJ2-7, with 8 bases aligning to TRBD1. CDR3 length: 15 residues. Per germline, CDR1 GTSNPN and CDR2 SVGIG (reference sequence). The junction had 13 bases not matched to a gene; V was cut back by 4 bases and J by 5 bases.

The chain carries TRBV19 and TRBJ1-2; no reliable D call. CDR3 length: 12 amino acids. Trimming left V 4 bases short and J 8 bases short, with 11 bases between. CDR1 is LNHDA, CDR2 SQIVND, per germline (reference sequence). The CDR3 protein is CASSRASGGYTF. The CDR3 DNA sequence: TGTGCCAGTAGTAGGGCTTCGGGAGGCTACACCTTC.

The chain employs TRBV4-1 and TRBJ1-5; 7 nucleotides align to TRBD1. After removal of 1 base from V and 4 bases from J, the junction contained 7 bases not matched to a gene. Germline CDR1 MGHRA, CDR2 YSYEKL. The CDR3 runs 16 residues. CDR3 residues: CASSQAGTASNQPQHF. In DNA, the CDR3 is TGCGCCAGCAGCCAAGCCGGGACAGCAAGTAATCAGCCCCAGCATTTT.